This T cell receptor beta chain originates from a study of blood T cell repertoires in COVID-19. At the level of the study: Acute-phase and convalescent COVID-19 samples originated in the United States, Italy and Spain. PBMCs, B-cell-depleted T cells, or T cells provided the cDNA or gDNA that made up the material.

Study processing details: Estimates of nucleated cell counts were drawn from the amplification of reference gene primers. TCRdb's table, derived via immunoSEQ multiplex PCR, lists solely in-frame clones and lacks some. V and J calls and clone size are those listed in that table; D and trimming were worked out from the DNA. The repertoire has approximately 90,000 clones, around nine tenths of them found once; the top ten carry approximately 7.2%. The CDR3 is 14 amino acids. V dropped 8 bases and J dropped 6 bases, with 17 bases sitting between them. Germline loops: CDR1 MNHEY, CDR2 SVGAGI. The sample consisted of peripheral blood. V and J are TRBV6-5 and TRBJ1-5, with D unresolved. The receptor was derived from a man in his 60s with acute or convalescent COVID-19. The CDR3 DNA follows: TGTGCCAGCGGTACCATTGAGGGAGGTCAGCCCCAGCATTTT. Its protein product is CASGTIEGGQPQHF.